This passage covers 19 T cell receptor beta chains from one sample sequenced in a study of spatial heterogeneity in lung cancer. In TCRdb, the 5' RACE reads were re-called with MiXCR into one record per CDR3 protein. The sample shows more than 65,000 distinct CDR3 sequences, roughly 8% of them seen only once. Stated time point: sample taken at primary tumor resection. The material sequenced was PBMCs, taken at surgery. The receptors shown here come from a male donor with early-stage non-small cell lung cancer.

This chain uses TRBV12-3 or TRBV12-4 with TRBJ1-1; maybe TRBD1 (6 bases). This CDR3 has 14 amino acids. V was cut by 7 bases and J by 3 bases, with 15 bases left in between. This CDR3 reads CASKKQGIDTEAFF. CDR3 nucleotides: TGTGCCAGCAAAAAACAGGGTATCGACACTGAAGCTTTCTTT.

Only a few counts were recorded for this clonotype. The genes are TRBV7-9 and TRBJ1-3, with D possibly TRBD1 on 6 matching bases. Deletions cut 4 bases from V and 8 bases from J, with 18 bases between. This CDR3 is built from 15 residues. Germline V CDR1 and CDR2: SEHNR, FQNEAQ (reference sequence). The CDR3 region is CASSYLAGAGDTIYF. CDR3 in DNA: TGTGCCAGCAGCTACTTGGCGGGGGCTGGGGACACCATATATTTT.

The sample holds a few counts of this clonotype. This chain links TRBV5-1 with TRBJ1-4, with D maybe TRBD1 (5 bases). Germline loops: CDR1 SGHRS, CDR2 YFSETQ. V lost 0 bases and J 7 bases, leaving 10 bases between the germline ends. The CDR3 is made up of 14 amino acids. DNA for the CDR3: TGCGCCAGCAGCTTGGCCAGGGAGGTTGAAAAACTGTTTTTT. Its protein is CASSLAREVEKLFF.

This clonotype came up many times. This sequence joins TRBV12-3 or TRBV12-4 and TRBJ1-6; tentatively, D is TRBD1 (6 bases). This CDR3 has 14 amino acids. V was shortened by 2 bases and J by 7 bases, with 9 bases between the two germline ends. CDR3 in amino acids: CASSLLQGNSPLHF. For the CDR3, the DNA is TGTGCCAGCAGTTTACTTCAGGGGAATTCACCCCTCCACTTT.

This clonotype was seen ten or more times. The chain is built from TRBV27 and TRBJ1-2, with D possibly TRBD1 on 5 matching bases. V was trimmed by 8 bases and J by 2 bases, leaving 27 bases between them. This CDR3 contains 18 residues. In germline, CDR1 is MNHEY, CDR2 SMNVEV (reference sequence). In DNA, the CDR3 is TGTGCCAGCCGGGAGGGAACAGGCAACTATAATCTCAACTATGGCTACACCTTC. This codes for CASREGTGNYNLNYGYTF.

This clonotype was picked up a small number of times. The chain is built from TRBV7-9 and TRBJ2-5; 7 bases agree with TRBD1. The CDR3 is 17 residues long. J lost 5 bases, V lost 5 bases, and 17 bases had no gene match. Germline CDR1 and CDR2: SEHNR and FQNEAQ (reference sequence). The CDR3 spells CASSNPPGQFPGETQYF. The CDR3 DNA reads TGTGCCAGCAGCAACCCCCCGGGACAGTTCCCAGGGGAGACCCAGTACTTC.

V usage is TRBV3-1 and J usage is TRBJ1-4; no reliable D call. Germline V gene sequence: CDR1 LGHDT, CDR2 YNNKEL (reference sequence). V lost 4 bases and J lost 10, with 13 bases in between. The CDR3 covers 13 residues. The DNA of the CDR3 is TGTGCCAGCAGCCCTCCCCCCGGAGGAAAACTGTTTTTT. It specifies CASSPPPGGKLFF.

CDR3 bases: TGCGCCAGCACCCCGGAACATGAGCAGTTCTTC. Translated: CASTPEHEQFF. J is TRBJ2-1 and V is TRBV10-2; no definite D call. V was clipped by 7 bases and J by 8 bases, with 9 bases between them. Germline loops: CDR1 WSHSY, CDR2 SAAADI. The CDR3 extends over 11 amino acids.

This clonotype was observed at least ten times. V and J are TRBV5-6 and TRBJ2-1; no reliable D call. Germline CDR1 is SGHDT and CDR2 is YYEEEE. The CDR3 has 11 amino acids. V lost 0 bases and J 10 bases, leaving 5 bases between the germline ends. CDR3 nucleotides: TGTGCCAGCAGCTTGGGTCCAGAGCAGTTCTTC. Encoded protein: CASSLGPEQFF.

This clonotype appeared many times. The chain uses TRBV12-3 or TRBV12-4 and TRBJ2-3; 7 positions match TRBD2. Losses at the gene ends were 0 bases for V and 3 bases for J; bases not matched to a gene: 12. The CDR3 loop spans 18 amino acids. DNA of the CDR3: TGTGCCAGCAGTTTAGCGCGGTTCGCGGGAGAGATAACAGATACGCAGTATTTT. It encodes CASSLARFAGEITDTQYF.

In its sample, this clonotype was seen a few times. The gene calls are TRBV30 and TRBJ2-7; tentative D call: TRBD2 (5 bases). CDR1 GTSNPN and CDR2 SVGIG come from the germline V gene (reference sequence). Trimming pared 4 bases from V and 0 bases from J, leaving 16 bases between. The CDR3 has 15 amino acids. The DNA of the CDR3 is TGTGCCTGGACCGCGGGCGGGCCCAGCTCCTACGAGCAGTACTTC. It yields the protein CAWTAGGPSSYEQYF.

This clonotype was recorded at least ten times. This chain connects TRBV6-6 to TRBJ1-5, with D tentatively TRBD1 (5 bases). Trimming took off 2 bases at V and 3 bases at J, with 11 bases between the two ends. Germline assignment: CDR1 MNHNY and CDR2 SVGAGI (reference sequence). The CDR3 is 15 residues long. DNA for the CDR3: TGTGCCAGCAGTTACGGGGGGATAGCCAATCAGCCCCAGCATTTT. Its protein is CASSYGGIANQPQHF.

This clonotype came up a few times. This chain uses TRBV20-1 with TRBJ1-3; D remains unclear. Trimming took 1 base from V and 4 from J, leaving 5 bases between them. Germline values: CDR1 DFQATT, CDR2 SNEGSKA (reference sequence). The CDR3 contains 12 residues. CDR3 bases: TGCAGTGCTAGAGTTACCGGAAACACCATATATTTT. Translation gives CSARVTGNTIYF.

This clonotype was seen a handful of times. The chain joins TRBV12-3 or TRBV12-4 to TRBJ1-2; 7 bases are shared with TRBD1. The CDR3 length is 14 residues. V gave up 3 bases and J gave up 7 bases; unmatched junction bases: 8. This CDR3 reads CASSLLRGISGYTF. For the CDR3, the DNA is TGTGCCAGCAGTTTGCTCAGGGGGATAAGTGGCTACACCTTC.

This clonotype was seen a handful of times. The J gene is TRBJ2-7, the V gene TRBV7-6, with D unclear. V was shortened by 5 bases and J by 3 bases, with 14 bases between the two germline ends. CDR1 and CDR2 from the germline V gene are SGHVS and FNYEAQ. The CDR3 runs to 14 residues. The CDR3 is CASSPQPAHYEQYF. CDR3 coding DNA: TGTGCCAGCAGCCCCCAACCGGCTCACTACGAGCAGTACTTC.

The V gene is TRBV5-1, the J gene TRBJ2-3; D unclear. Germline V lookup: CDR1 SGHRS, CDR2 YFSETQ. This CDR3 has 14 amino acids. Trimming took 4 bases from V and 0 from J, leaving 9 bases between them. CDR3 region: CASSQETSTDTQYF. DNA of the CDR3: TGCGCCAGCAGCCAAGAAACTAGCACAGATACGCAGTATTTT.

Comment on this clonotype: The junction does not match germline at one end; this may be a read error. The chain combines TRBV20-1 with TRBJ2-7; a weak D match, TRBD2 (6 bases). CDR1 DFQATT and CDR2 SNEGSKA come from the germline V gene (reference sequence). CDR3 length: 13 residues. The DNA of the CDR3 is TGCAGTGCCAGAGGGGACTGGGCCTACGAGCAGTACTTC. Translated: CSARGDWAYEQYF.

This clonotype was observed a few times. The rearrangement uses TRBV7-2 and TRBJ1-5; D call uncertain. This CDR3 region has 13 residues. The V and J ends lost 1 base and 7 bases respectively, with 8 bases between them. Germline V gene lookup returns CDR1 SGHTA and CDR2 FQGNSA. The CDR3 reads CASSLERAQPQHF. CDR3 in DNA: TGTGCCAGCAGCTTAGAGAGGGCCCAGCCCCAGCATTTT.

This clonotype was detected only a few times. Here the CDR3 reads CSAQGTVDQPQHF. Written as DNA, the CDR3 is TGCAGTGCTCAAGGAACAGTTGATCAGCCCCAGCATTTT. This chain links TRBV20-1 with TRBJ1-5; no firm D call. This CDR3 has 13 amino acids. Per the germline V gene, CDR1 is DFQATT and CDR2 is SNEGSKA (reference sequence). The V end lost 5 bases, the J end lost 5 bases, and 13 bases lay between the germline ends.